This T cell receptor beta chain was sequenced in a study of neurological immune-mediated disorders. V lost 0 bases to trimming and J lost 1 base, with 13 bases between them. This CDR3 region has 16 residues. Germline CDR1 is ENHRY and CDR2 is SYGVKD. At least ten counts were recorded for this clonotype. TCRdb fed the 5' RACE reads into MiXCR, producing one record per CDR3 protein. Of approximately 30,000 distinct CDR3 sequences detected, about an eighth appear once; the ten largest clones hold roughly 5.6%. Time point of the sample: technical triplicate 2. The sequence was collected from a female donor with HTLV-1-associated myelopathy (HAM/TSP). This rearrangement joins TRBV10-3 to TRBJ2-7, with a tentative D call TRBD1 (5 bases). The specimen sequenced was CD4+ T cells from blood. CDR3 in DNA: TGTGCCATCAGTGAGTCGGTGGCCCCAGGGTCCTACGAGCAGTACTTC. The encoded protein is CAISESVAPGSYEQYF.